A selection of T cell receptor beta chains follows, all from one sample in a study of blood T cell repertoires in COVID-19. Data came from immunoSEQ multiplex PCR; TCRdb stores just in-frame clones and leaves some out. The sample yields 85,000 to 120,000 clones, more than 75% seen once. The source material was peripheral blood. All receptors derive from a man aged 50-59 years with active or convalescent COVID-19. Both conserved end residues are part of each CDR3. A D gene is named only where the DNA matches it firmly.

V gene | D gene | CDR3 protein
TRBV6-5 | TRBD1 | CASSYSGTASTDTQYF
TRBV28 | - | CASSLGEGYGYTF
TRBV18 | TRBD1 | CASSPPGQGASTGELFF
TRBV19 | TRBD2 | CASSMNGGVYNEQFF
TRBV6-2/TRBV6-3 | TRBD1 | CASSYDRGDTQYF
TRBV19 | TRBD1 | CASSIRQGSWDTQYF
TRBV5-4 | - | CASSGSGDSGTGELFF
TRBV12-3/TRBV12-4 | - | CASSFSGRQPQHF
TRBV28 | TRBD1 | CASSKGTGVNQPQHF
TRBV11-3 | - | CASSSGGNSPLHF
TRBV12-3/TRBV12-4 | - | CASTSTGSYEQYF
TRBV7-2 | - | CASSPLGQVGQPQHF
TRBV5-1 | TRBD1 | CASSLGPGTDQETQYF
TRBV5-1 | - | CASSSLAEETQYF
TRBV14 | TRBD1 | CASSQGQGSFGYTF
TRBV14 | TRBD1 | CASSPSPGGTIYF
TRBV7-2 | - | CASSLWASLQETQYF
TRBV5-1 | - | CASSLGANYGYTF
TRBV5-6 | - | CAGSQRGGDTEAFF
TRBV11-2 | - | CASSDVGRGNTEAFF
TRBV7-2 | - | CASSLYQETQYF
TRBV6-5 | - | CASKNSGDSPLHF
TRBV7-2 | TRBD2 | CASDKRGLALETQYF
TRBV11-2 | TRBD1 | CASSLDPGGYYGYTF
TRBV2 | - | CASSLPTAINEKLFF
TRBV28 | TRBD1 | CASSLSQGQRGGNTIYF
TRBV19 | TRBD1 | CASTPTGEDTIYF
TRBV4-1 | - | CASSQPGTKAFAGNTIYF
TRBV24-1 | TRBD2 | CATSDSRLVAGGQDTQYF
TRBV2 | - | CASSGGYGYTF
TRBV27 | - | CAPTGGRTGGNSDTQYF
TRBV3-1/TRBV3-2 | TRBD2 | CASSQDTGGALDEQFF
TRBV7-8 | - | CASSLGEAGRDQPQHF
TRBV18 | TRBD1 | CASSPSTGDRSGNTIYF
TRBV18 | TRBD1 | CASSRGQDSDEQFF
TRBV11-3 | TRBD1 | CASPGTGKVYGYTF
TRBV20-1 | - | CSASQGNTEAFF
TRBV14 | TRBD1 | CASSRTGATPNYGYTF
TRBV7-2 | TRBD2 | CASSLVGGNIQYF